This section outlines one T cell receptor (beta chain) sequence together with its context. This clonotype was seen at least ten times. Its antigen remains unidentified. Base-call qualities are not available, and no considerably larger clone is one nucleotide away. These data are taken from a study of spatial heterogeneity in lung cancer (dated by TCRdb to between 2019 and 2020). Regarding the complete study: Beta-chain transcripts were consistently detected in greater numbers than alpha-chain transcripts, which likely reflected higher beta-chain transcript abundance. In the raw uncorrected reads, each unique combination of TCR and UMI appeared more than ten times on average. In non-small cell lung cancer, the study made a quantitative comparison of TCR alpha and beta repertoires among multiple tumor regions, matched nontumor lung and blood. Nonsynonymous mutation counts, determined by whole-exome sequencing of tumor tissue, were related to TCR repertoire features. Both alpha and beta chains were TCR-sequenced in approximately 220 tumor regions, some 64 matched nontumor lung samples and some 56 PBMC samples obtained at surgery.

Per the germline V gene, MDHEN is the CDR1 and SYDVKM is the CDR2. For this chain, trimming is 4 bases at the V end and 3 bases at the J end, and the number of junction bases without a gene match is 6. From its cysteine to its phenylalanine, the CDR3 spans 15 amino acids. The entry retains the CDR3 DNA only, 45 bases that are in frame from base 1. The time point label, as the study defines it: sample taken at primary tumor resection. Whole RNA extracted from tumor and nontumor lung tissue, or from cryopreserved PBMC samples, was used for TCR sequencing without cell sorting. Donors were 65 to 85 patients with early-stage, untreated non-small cell lung cancer from the lung TRACERx cohort. Patients were selected for TCR sequencing only if sufficient RNA was available from at least two tumor regions. Findings and caveats that apply to the study as a whole: Ubiquitous expanded tumor TCRs showed up in blood more often at tumor resection than at routine follow-up. Additional single-cell paired TCR alpha and beta sequencing was considered necessary to confirm, at a functional level, the hypothesis that regional TCRs recognize regional mutations.

Libraries were built with 5' RACE. Sequencing was carried out with a NextSeq 500. The TCR library protocol attached a unique molecular identifier to each TCR cDNA molecule to allow correction of PCR and sequencing errors. The authors' analysis ran thus. TCR identification, UMI-based error correction and CDR3 extraction were all carried out with Decombinator tools. Expanded TCRs were defined as those above a frequency of 2 per 1,000, corresponding to the top 1% of the tumor frequency distribution. Renyi diversity was calculated using the R vegan package after each repertoire was subsampled 100 times to 5,000 TCRs. CDR3 similarity networks were built from amino acid triplet string-kernel similarity, connecting CDR3s with pairwise similarity above 0.82. TCRdb trimmed public reads at Q25 via fastp, called clones via MiXCR and kept in-frame beta chains. Entries that share a CDR3 protein sequence are merged under the most common genes and DNA. Here the V and J calls rest on TCRdb's processing, not on the authors' analysis. Across this sample there are roughly 60,000 distinct CDR3 sequences, with around 8.4% seen only once. The ten largest clones add up to approximately 15% of the sample.

Sequenced material: PBMCs, taken at surgery. This TCR derives from a female donor with early-stage non-small cell lung cancer. The sequence joins TRBV28 to TRBJ2-1; TRBD1 lines up with 7 middle nucleotides. The nucleotide sequence is TGTGCCAGCAGTTCAGGGGGAGAAATCTACAATGAGCAGTTCTTC. Its amino acids are CASSSGGEIYNEQFF.